Following are 22 T cell receptor beta chains from one sample sequenced in a study of shared clonotypes between healthy human individuals. Sequencing was performed with immunoSEQ multiplex PCR; in TCRdb, only in-frame clones are kept and a portion is missing. This sample has some 2 million clones; about 95% occur once, and the top ten carry 0.85% to 1.2%. Terminally differentiated effector memory CD45RA+ cells were left out of the naive CD8 fraction, which was CD45RO-negative and positively selected for CCR7. The sample comprised naive CD8+ T cells sorted from blood. These receptors originate from a young man in good health.

V and J are TRBV4-1 and TRBJ1-3; 7 bases are shared with TRBD1. J gave up 4 bases and V 4 bases, and 10 bases lay outside the gene matches. The CDR3 runs to 16 residues. Germline V gives CDR1 MGHRA, CDR2 YSYEKL. The CDR3 protein is CASSPPGTDLGNTIYF. The CDR3 DNA sequence: TGCGCCAGCAGCCCTCCCGGGACAGACCTCGGAAACACCATATATTTT.

Remarks on this clone: Other DNA sequences in this specimen translate into the identical CDR3. The chain joins TRBV7-6 to TRBJ1-2; 7 bases are a match to TRBD1. Germline values: CDR1 SGHVS, CDR2 FNYEAQ. The CDR3 contains 13 residues. V trimming: 8 bases; J trimming: 2 bases; junction bases outside the gene matches: 5. The CDR3 nucleotides read TGTGCCAGCTCGCAGGGACAGAACTATGGCTACACCTTC. This translates into CASSQGQNYGYTF.

The V call is TRBV5-5, the J call TRBJ1-1, with D uncertain. Germline loops: CDR1 SGHKS, CDR2 YYEKEE (reference sequence). The V and J ends lost 0 bases and 1 base respectively, with 7 bases between them. The CDR3 loop spans 14 amino acids. The CDR3 DNA reads TGTGCCAGCAGCTTGGCCTCCACGAACACTGAAGCTTTCTTT. This codes for CASSLASTNTEAFF.

The chain joins TRBV7-9 to TRBJ2-5; D is perhaps TRBD2 (6 bases). This CDR3 contains 17 residues. V dropped 5 bases and J dropped 13 bases, with 32 bases sitting between them. Germline values: CDR1 SEHNR, CDR2 FQNEAQ (reference sequence). The CDR3 here is CASSQPSHGTLGREWYF. The CDR3 DNA is TGTGCCAGCAGCCAGCCTTCTCACGGGACTCTCGGTAGAGAATGGTACTTC.

This clone was observed once. The chain recombines TRBV9 with TRBJ2-7; D unresolved. The V gene's germline CDR1 is SGDLS and CDR2 YYNGEE. This CDR3 spans 13 amino acids. The V gene lost 0 bases and the J gene lost 1 base, with 5 bases spanning the gap. CDR3 DNA sequence: TGTGCCAGCAGCGTAGCTGCATCCTACGAGCAGTACTTC. It translates to CASSVAASYEQYF.

This chain connects TRBV27 to TRBJ2-7; no clear D gene. Germline V lookup: CDR1 MNHEY, CDR2 SMNVEV (reference sequence). Trimming removed 5 bases at V and 5 bases at J, with 19 bases between. CDR3 size: 15 residues. Here the CDR3 DNA reads TGTGCCAGCAGTCCAAACGGTCCTTTACCCCACGAGCAGTACTTC. As protein: CASSPNGPLPHEQYF.

The rearrangement uses TRBV5-4 and TRBJ2-2, with D possibly matching TRBD2 (5 bases). The V end was cut by 2 bases, the J end by 4 bases, with 6 bases between. The CDR3 has 13 amino acids. Germline-derived CDR1 and CDR2 are SGHNT and YYREEE (reference sequence). CDR3 protein: CASSFEGTGELFF. The CDR3 nucleotides are TGTGCCAGCAGCTTCGAGGGCACCGGGGAGCTGTTTTTT. The variable domain in full, completed from reference TRBV5-4 and TRBJ2-2, reads ETGVTQSPTHLIKTRGQQVTLRCSSQSGHNTVSWYQQALGQGPQFIFQYYREEENGRGNFPPRFSGLQFPNYSSELNVNALELDDSALYLCASSFEGTGELFFGEGSRLTVL.

V usage is TRBV4-1 and J usage is TRBJ2-7; 9 bases are a match to TRBD2. Trimming cost V 5 bases and J 0 bases; bases outside gene matches: 5. Per germline, CDR1 MGHRA and CDR2 YSYEKL. The length of the CDR3 is 15 residues. Here the CDR3 reads CASSLAGASSYEQYF. The CDR3 coding sequence is TGCGCCAGCAGCTTAGCGGGGGCCAGCTCCTACGAGCAGTACTTC.

The chain uses TRBV19 and TRBJ2-3; D possibly corresponds to TRBD2 (6 bases). This CDR3 contains 18 residues. Germline CDR1 is LNHDA and CDR2 is SQIVND (reference sequence). Between the trimmed V and J ends, which lost 9 bases and 3 bases, there was a span of 28 bases. CDR3: CASKSRASEGELTDTQYF. The DNA of the CDR3 is TGTGCCAGCAAGTCTCGAGCTAGCGAGGGAGAATTGACAGATACGCAGTATTTT.

The chain combines TRBV7-5 with TRBJ2-5. TRBV7-5 is noted as a pseudogene. The CDR3 spans 15 residues. The CDR3 protein is CAKTDVPGMVETQYF. The CDR3 coding sequence is TGTGCCAAGACAGACGTACCCGGGATGGTCGAGACCCAGTACTTC.

This clone was found once. The rearrangement joins TRBV27 to TRBJ1-1; D is uncertain. The germline V and J ends were trimmed by 3 bases and 3 bases, with 8 bases remaining between them. This CDR3 has 13 residues. Germline CDR1 MNHEY, CDR2 SMNVEV (reference sequence). This CDR3 is CASSLVSYTEAFF. The CDR3 nucleotides read TGTGCCAGCAGTTTGGTCAGCTACACTGAAGCTTTCTTT.

The chain links TRBV4-1 to TRBJ1-2; D unresolved. Trimming removed 0 bases at V and 0 bases at J, with 14 bases between. CDR3 size: 17 residues. The germline CDR1 and CDR2 sequences are MGHRA and YSYEKL. CDR3 in amino acids: CASSQDRVSLANYGYTF. CDR3 DNA: TGCGCCAGCAGCCAAGATCGGGTGAGCTTAGCTAACTATGGCTACACCTTC.

The gene calls are TRBV29-1 and TRBJ1-2; 7 nucleotides align to TRBD1. The V gene end was trimmed by 0 bases and the J gene end by 10 bases; junction bases not matched to a gene: 20. This CDR3 comprises 17 residues. From germline, CDR1 is SQVTM and CDR2 ANQGSEA. CDR3 sequence: CSVEDLYSTGPWLSYTF. The CDR3 DNA sequence: TGCAGCGTTGAAGATCTGTACTCGACAGGGCCTTGGCTGTCCTACACCTTC.

The J gene is TRBJ1-1, the V gene TRBV18, with 8 positions matching TRBD1. Trimming removed 4 bases from V and 4 bases from J; junction bases left unmatched: 11. This CDR3 spans 16 amino acids. Germline V gene data show CDR1 as KGHSH and CDR2 as LQKENI. For the CDR3, the DNA is TGTGCCAGCTCACATCCCCTCAGACAGGGGTCCACTGAAGCTTTCTTT. Its translation is CASSHPLRQGSTEAFF.

This chain links TRBV6-5 with TRBJ2-1; 8 bases are a match to TRBD2. The V and J ends lost 5 bases and 7 bases, in that order; junction bases with no gene match: 4. CDR3 size: 13 residues. Germline V gene data show CDR1 as MNHEY and CDR2 as SVGAGI. The CDR3 DNA is TGTGCCAGCAGTCGACTAGCGCATAATGAGCAGTTCTTC. Its protein product is CASSRLAHNEQFF.

This clone has a handful of counts. J is TRBJ1-5 and V is TRBV28; possibly TRBD1 for D (6 bases). Germline CDR1 MDHEN, CDR2 SYDVKM. The germline V and J ends were trimmed by 2 bases and 4 bases, with 15 bases remaining between them. This CDR3 region has 16 residues. The CDR3 here is CASSLTGFGENQPQHF. Written as DNA, the CDR3 is TGTGCCAGCAGTTTAACAGGGTTCGGAGAGAATCAGCCCCAGCATTTT. Filled out from reference TRBV28 and TRBJ1-5, the complete variable domain reads DVKVTQSSRYLVKRTGEKVFLECVQDMDHENMFWYRQDPGLGLRLIYFSYDVKMKEKGDIPEGYSVSREKKERFSLILESASTNQTSMYLCASSLTGFGENQPQHFGDGTRLSIL.

The chain uses TRBV6-5 and TRBJ1-2; D is perhaps TRBD1 (5 bases). Trimming cost V 6 bases and J 5 bases, with 19 bases left between them. Germline CDR1 is MNHEY and CDR2 is SVGAGI. The CDR3 contains 15 residues. This CDR3 is CASSLGPFLGYGYTF. The CDR3 DNA reads TGTGCCAGCAGCTTGGGACCCTTTCTGGGGTATGGCTACACCTTC.

The V and J genes are TRBV11-2 and TRBJ2-7, with TRBD2 identical over 8 bases. This CDR3 region has 15 residues. Germline V gene lookup returns CDR1 SGHAT and CDR2 FQNNGV. V lost 1 base to trimming and J lost 2 bases; unmatched junction nucleotides: 4. The CDR3 reads CASSLVGGRTYEQYF. The CDR3 bases are TGTGCCAGCAGCTTAGTTGGCGGGAGGACCTACGAGCAGTACTTC.

The V call is TRBV10-3, the J call TRBJ1-2; D is perhaps TRBD1 (5 bases). The CDR3 is made up of 15 amino acids. V lost 5 bases to trimming and J lost 7 bases, with 20 bases between them. Germline lookup yields CDR1 ENHRY and CDR2 SYGVKD. The CDR3 here is CAISLGTVLKGGYTF. In nucleotides, the CDR3 is TGTGCCATCAGTCTCGGGACTGTCCTAAAGGGTGGCTACACCTTC.

This chain uses TRBV13 with TRBJ2-7; 9 bases fit TRBD1. V lost 3 bases, J lost 6 bases, and 9 bases stayed unmatched. CDR1 and CDR2 from the germline V gene are PRHDT and FYEKMQ (reference sequence). The CDR3 runs 15 residues. The CDR3 loop is CASSFWLGQGGEQYF. The CDR3 DNA follows: TGTGCCAGCAGCTTTTGGCTGGGACAGGGAGGCGAGCAGTACTTC.

This clone was observed once. The V gene is TRBV5-4, the J gene TRBJ1-1; a weak D match, TRBD1 (6 bases). Looked up from germline, CDR1 is SGHNT and CDR2 is YYREEE (reference sequence). Between the trimmed V and J ends, which lost 2 bases and 5 bases, there was a span of 13 bases. The CDR3 is 14 amino acids. The CDR3 DNA sequence: TGTGCCAGCAGCTTTATGGGGGGCACTACTGAAGCTTTCTTT. Translated: CASSFMGGTTEAFF.

This sequence joins TRBV11-2 and TRBJ2-5; D unclear. Germline CDR1 and CDR2: SGHAT and FQNNGV. V was cut by 2 bases and J by 4 bases, with 17 bases left in between. The CDR3 runs to 16 residues. In nucleotides, the CDR3 is TGTGCCAGCAGCTTATTAATAATCTCCACGGCAGAGACCCAGTACTTC. This gives the protein CASSLLIISTAETQYF. Using reference TRBV11-2 and TRBJ2-5 for the parts outside the CDR3, the full variable domain is EAGVAQSPRYKIIEKRQSVAFWCNPISGHATLYWYQQILGQGPKLLIQFQNNGVVDDSQLPKDRFSAERLKGVDSTLKIQPAKLEDSAVYLCASSLLIISTAETQYFGPGTRLLVL.